This TCR beta chain was identified during a study of blood T cell repertoires in COVID-19. About the research overall: Spain, Italy and the United States supplied samples that represented acute and convalescent COVID-19. The cDNA or gDNA used as material had been derived from T cells, B-cell-depleted T cells, or PBMCs.

V lost 6 bases and J lost 4, with 22 bases in between. The length of the CDR3 is 18 residues. Germline lookup yields CDR1 KGHSH and CDR2 LQKENI. Original processing methods: Reference gene primers were amplified, and this amplification served to estimate nucleated cell counts. Clones were read by immunoSEQ multiplex PCR, and TCRdb kept only the in-frame ones, dropping some. That table supplies the V and J calls and clone size; D and trimming were determined from the DNA. This repertoire shows some 150,000 clones, about 85% found once; its top ten account for nearly 3%. The sample taken for sequencing was peripheral blood. The receptor's source is a woman between 35 and 50 years old with active or convalescent COVID-19. This chain links TRBV18 with TRBJ2-6, with D unresolved. The CDR3 sequence is CASSLDPGSPSGANVLTF. As DNA, the CDR3 is TGTGCCAGCTCGCTCGACCCGGGTTCCCCTTCGGGGGCCAACGTCCTGACTTTC. Filled out from reference TRBV18 and TRBJ2-6, the complete variable domain reads NAGVMQNPRHLVRRRGQEARLRCSPMKGHSHVYWYRQLPEEGLKFMVYLQKENIIDESGMPKERFSAEFPKEGPSILRIQQVVRGDSAAYFCASSLDPGSPSGANVLTFGAGSRLTVL.